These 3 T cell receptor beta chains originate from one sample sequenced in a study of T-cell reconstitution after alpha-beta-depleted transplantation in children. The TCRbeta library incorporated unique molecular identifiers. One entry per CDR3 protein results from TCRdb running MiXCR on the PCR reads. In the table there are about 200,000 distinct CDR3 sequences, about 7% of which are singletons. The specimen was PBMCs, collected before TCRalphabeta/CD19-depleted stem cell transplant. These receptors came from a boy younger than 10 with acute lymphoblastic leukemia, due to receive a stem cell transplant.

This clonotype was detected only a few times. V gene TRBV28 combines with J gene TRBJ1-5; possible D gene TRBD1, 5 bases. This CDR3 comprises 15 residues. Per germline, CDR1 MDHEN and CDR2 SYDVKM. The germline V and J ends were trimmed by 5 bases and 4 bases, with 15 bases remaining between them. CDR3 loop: CASSKGHTSNQPQHF. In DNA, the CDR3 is TGTGCCAGCAGTAAAGGACACACCAGTAATCAGCCCCAGCATTTT. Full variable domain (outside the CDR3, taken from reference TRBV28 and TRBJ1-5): DVKVTQSSRYLVKRTGEKVFLECVQDMDHENMFWYRQDPGLGLRLIYFSYDVKMKEKGDIPEGYSVSREKKERFSLILESASTNQTSMYLCASSKGHTSNQPQHFGDGTRLSIL.

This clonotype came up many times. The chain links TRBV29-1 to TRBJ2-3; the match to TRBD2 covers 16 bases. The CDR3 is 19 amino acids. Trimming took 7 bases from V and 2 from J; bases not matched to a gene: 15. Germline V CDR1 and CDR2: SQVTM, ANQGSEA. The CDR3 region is CSARPGLAGGPLFTDTQYF. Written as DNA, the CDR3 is TGCAGCGCACGTCCGGGACTAGCGGGGGGGCCCCTTTTCACAGATACGCAGTATTTT.

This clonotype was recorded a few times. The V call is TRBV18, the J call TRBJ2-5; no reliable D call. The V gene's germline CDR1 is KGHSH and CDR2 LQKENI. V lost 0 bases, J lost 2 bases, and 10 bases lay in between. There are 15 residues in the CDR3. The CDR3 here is CASSPPRALQETQYF. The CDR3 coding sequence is TGTGCCAGCTCACCACCAAGGGCACTACAAGAGACCCAGTACTTC.